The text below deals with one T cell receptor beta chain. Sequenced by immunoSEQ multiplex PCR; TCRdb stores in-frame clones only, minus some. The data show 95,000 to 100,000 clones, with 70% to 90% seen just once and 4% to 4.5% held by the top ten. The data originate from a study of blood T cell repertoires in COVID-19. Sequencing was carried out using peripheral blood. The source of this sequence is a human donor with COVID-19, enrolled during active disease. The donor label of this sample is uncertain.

CDR3 loop: CASSIDSSVLAFF. As DNA, the CDR3 is TGTGCCAGTAGTATAGATTCGTCCGTATTGGCTTTCTTT. The chain joins TRBV19 to TRBJ1-1, with D hard to call. The V end lost 0 bases, the J end lost 11 bases, and 13 bases lay between the germline ends. The CDR3 runs to 13 residues. The germline gives CDR1 LNHDA, CDR2 SQIVND (reference sequence).